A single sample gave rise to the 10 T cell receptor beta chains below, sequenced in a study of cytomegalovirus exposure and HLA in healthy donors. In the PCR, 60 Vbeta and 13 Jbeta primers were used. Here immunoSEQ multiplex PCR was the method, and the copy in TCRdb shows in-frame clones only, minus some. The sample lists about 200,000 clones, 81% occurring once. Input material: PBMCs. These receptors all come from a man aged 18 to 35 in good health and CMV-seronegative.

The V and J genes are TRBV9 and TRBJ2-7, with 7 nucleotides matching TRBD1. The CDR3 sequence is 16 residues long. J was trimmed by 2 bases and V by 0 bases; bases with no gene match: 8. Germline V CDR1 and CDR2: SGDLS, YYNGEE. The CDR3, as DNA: TGTGCCAGCAGCGTAGCAGGTGGGACAGCCACCTACGAGCAGTACTTC. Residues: CASSVAGGTATYEQYF.

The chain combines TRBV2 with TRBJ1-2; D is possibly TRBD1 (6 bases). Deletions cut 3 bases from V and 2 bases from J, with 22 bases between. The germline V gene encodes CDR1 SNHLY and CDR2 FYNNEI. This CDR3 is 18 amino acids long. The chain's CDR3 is CASSDALGGGPRNYGYTF. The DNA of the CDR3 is TGTGCCAGCAGTGATGCCCTGGGAGGGGGGCCGAGAAACTATGGCTACACCTTC. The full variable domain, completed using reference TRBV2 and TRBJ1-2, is EPEVTQTPSHQVTQMGQEVILRCVPISNHLYFYWYRQILGQKVEFLVSFYNNEISEKSEIFDDQFSVERPDGSNFTLKIRSTKLEDSAMYFCASSDALGGGPRNYGYTFGSGTRLTVV.

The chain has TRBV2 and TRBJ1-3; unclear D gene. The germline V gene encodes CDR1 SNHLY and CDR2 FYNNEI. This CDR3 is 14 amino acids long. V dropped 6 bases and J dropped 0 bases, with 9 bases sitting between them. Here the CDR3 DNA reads TGTGCCAGCAGCGGAGGGAACTCTGGAAACACCATATATTTT. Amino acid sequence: CASSGGNSGNTIYF.

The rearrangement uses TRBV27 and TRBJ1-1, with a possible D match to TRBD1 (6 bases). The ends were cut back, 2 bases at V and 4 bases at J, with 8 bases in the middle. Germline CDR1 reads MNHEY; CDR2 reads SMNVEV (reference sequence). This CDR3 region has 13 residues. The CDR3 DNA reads TGTGCCAGCAGTTTAAACAGGGTCACTGAAGCTTTCTTT. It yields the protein CASSLNRVTEAFF.

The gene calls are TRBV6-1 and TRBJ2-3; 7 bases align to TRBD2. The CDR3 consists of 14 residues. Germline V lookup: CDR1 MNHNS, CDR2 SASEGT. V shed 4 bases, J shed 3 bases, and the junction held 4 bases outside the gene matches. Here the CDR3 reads CASSAGLVTDTQYF. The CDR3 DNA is TGTGCCAGCAGTGCCGGACTAGTAACAGATACGCAGTATTTT.

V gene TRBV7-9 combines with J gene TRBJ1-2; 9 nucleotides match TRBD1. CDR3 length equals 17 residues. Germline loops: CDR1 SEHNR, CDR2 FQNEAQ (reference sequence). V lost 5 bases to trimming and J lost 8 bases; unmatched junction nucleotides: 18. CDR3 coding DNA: TGTGCCAGCAGCCTAGAAGAGACAGGGGGAGTCTATAGCGGCTACACCTTC. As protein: CASSLEETGGVYSGYTF.

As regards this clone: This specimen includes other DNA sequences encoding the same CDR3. The CDR3 loop reads CASSPAENQPQHF. The CDR3 coding sequence is TGTGCCAGCTCACCAGCCGAGAATCAGCCCCAGCATTTT. The V call is TRBV18, the J call TRBJ1-5; D ambiguous. This CDR3 spans 13 amino acids. The germline CDR1 and CDR2 sequences are KGHSH and LQKENI. Trimming cost V 2 bases and J 4 bases, with 6 bases left between them.

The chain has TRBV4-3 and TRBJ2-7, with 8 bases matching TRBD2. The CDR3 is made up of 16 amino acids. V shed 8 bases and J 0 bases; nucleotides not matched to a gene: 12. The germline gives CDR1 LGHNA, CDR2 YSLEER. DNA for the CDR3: TGCGCCAGCTCCTTAACTAGCGGAGTAGGCTCCTACGAGCAGTACTTC. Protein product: CASSLTSGVGSYEQYF.

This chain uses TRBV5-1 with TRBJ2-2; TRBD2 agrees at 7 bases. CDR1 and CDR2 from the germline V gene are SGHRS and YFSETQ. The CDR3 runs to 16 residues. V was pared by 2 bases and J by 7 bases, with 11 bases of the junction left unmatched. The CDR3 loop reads CASSFSGGNTGGELFF. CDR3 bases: TGCGCCAGCAGCTTTTCGGGGGGTAACACCGGCGGGGAGCTGTTTTTT.

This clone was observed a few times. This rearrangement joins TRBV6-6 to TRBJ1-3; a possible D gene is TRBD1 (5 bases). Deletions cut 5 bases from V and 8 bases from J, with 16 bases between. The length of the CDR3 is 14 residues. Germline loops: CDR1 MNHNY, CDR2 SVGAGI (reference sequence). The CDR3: CASSLGTTGDTIYF. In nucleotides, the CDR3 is TGTGCCAGCAGTCTGGGGACTACTGGGGACACCATATATTTT.